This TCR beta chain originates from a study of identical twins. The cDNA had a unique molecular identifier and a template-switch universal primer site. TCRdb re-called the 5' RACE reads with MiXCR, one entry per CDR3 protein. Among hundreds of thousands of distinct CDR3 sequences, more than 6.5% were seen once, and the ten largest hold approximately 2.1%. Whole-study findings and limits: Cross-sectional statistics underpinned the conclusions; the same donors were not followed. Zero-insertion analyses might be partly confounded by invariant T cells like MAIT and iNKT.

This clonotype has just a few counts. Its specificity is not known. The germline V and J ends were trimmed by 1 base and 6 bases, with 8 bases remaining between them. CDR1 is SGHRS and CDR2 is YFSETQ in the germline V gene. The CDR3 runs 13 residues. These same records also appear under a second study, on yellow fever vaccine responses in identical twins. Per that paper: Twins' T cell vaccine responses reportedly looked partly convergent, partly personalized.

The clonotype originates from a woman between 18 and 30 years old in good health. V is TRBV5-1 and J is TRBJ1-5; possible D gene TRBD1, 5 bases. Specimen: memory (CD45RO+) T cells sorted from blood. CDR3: CASSLSQGQPQHF. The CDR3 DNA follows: TGCGCCAGCAGCTTGTCTCAGGGTCAGCCCCAGCATTTT.